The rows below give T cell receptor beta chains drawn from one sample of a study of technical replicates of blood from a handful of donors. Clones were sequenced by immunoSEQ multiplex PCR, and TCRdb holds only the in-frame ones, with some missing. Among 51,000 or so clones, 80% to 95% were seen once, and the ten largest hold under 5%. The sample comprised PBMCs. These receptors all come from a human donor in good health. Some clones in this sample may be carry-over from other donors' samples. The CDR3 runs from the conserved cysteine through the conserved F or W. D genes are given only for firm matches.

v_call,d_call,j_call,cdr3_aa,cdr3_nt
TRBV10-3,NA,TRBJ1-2,CATQEGGYGYTF,TGTGCCACTCAGGAGGGCGGCTATGGCTACACCTTC
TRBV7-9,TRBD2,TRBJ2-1,CASSLYGGGDGNEQFF,TGTGCCAGCAGCTTATACGGGGGGGGCGATGGCAATGAGCAGTTCTTC
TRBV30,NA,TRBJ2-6,CAKTEDGANVLTF,TGTGCCAAGACAGAGGATGGGGCCAACGTCCTGACTTTC
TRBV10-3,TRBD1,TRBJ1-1,CATRMTGTEAFF,TGTGCCACTAGAATGACAGGGACCGAAGCTTTCTTT
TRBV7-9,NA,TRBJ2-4,CASSAREQGHIQYF,TGTGCCAGCAGCGCGAGAGAACAGGGCCACATTCAGTACTTC
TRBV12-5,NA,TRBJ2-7,CASGLGPSYEQYF,TGTGCTAGTGGTTTGGGGCCCTCCTACGAGCAGTACTTC
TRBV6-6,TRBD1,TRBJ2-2,CASRKTGGTGELFF,TGTGCCAGCAGGAAGACAGGGGGCACCGGGGAGCTGTTTTTT
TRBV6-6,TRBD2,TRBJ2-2,CASSPPVAGGTGELFF,TGTGCCAGCAGTCCTCCGGTTGCGGGGGGAACCGGGGAGCTGTTTTTT
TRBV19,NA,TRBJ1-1,CASSMAGVRGTEAFF,TGTGCCAGTAGTATGGCAGGGGTGAGAGGCACTGAAGCTTTCTTT
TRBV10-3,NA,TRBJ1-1,CAISEPRWGDTEAFF,TGTGCCATCAGTGAGCCTCGTTGGGGGGACACTGAAGCTTTCTTT
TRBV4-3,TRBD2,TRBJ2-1,CASSQVTSGGYEQFF,TGCGCCAGCAGCCAAGTTACTAGCGGGGGGTATGAGCAGTTCTTC